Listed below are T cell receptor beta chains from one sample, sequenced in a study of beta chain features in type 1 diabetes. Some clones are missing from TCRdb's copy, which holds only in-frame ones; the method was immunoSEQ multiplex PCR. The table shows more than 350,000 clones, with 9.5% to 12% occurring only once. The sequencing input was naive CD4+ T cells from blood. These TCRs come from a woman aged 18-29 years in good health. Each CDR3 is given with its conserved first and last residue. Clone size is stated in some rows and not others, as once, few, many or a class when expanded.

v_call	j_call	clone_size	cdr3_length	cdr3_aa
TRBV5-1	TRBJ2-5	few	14	CASTQNGHQETQYF
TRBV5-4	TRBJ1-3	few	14	CASSLSGPGNTIYF
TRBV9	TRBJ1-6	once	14	CASSRVVLNSPLHF
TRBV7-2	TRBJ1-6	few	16	CASSQLGGSYNSPLHF
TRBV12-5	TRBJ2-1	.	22	CASGLLRRGLAGGPLSYNEQFF
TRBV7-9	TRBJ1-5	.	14	CASSFTGSNQPQHF
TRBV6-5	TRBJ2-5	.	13	CASSYRGKETQYF
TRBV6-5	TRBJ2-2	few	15	CASSYHLGNTGELFF
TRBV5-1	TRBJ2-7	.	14	CASSLPGGPYEQYF
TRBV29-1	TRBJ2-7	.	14	CSVQGAMSSYEQYF
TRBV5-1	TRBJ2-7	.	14	CASSLGAGAYEQYF
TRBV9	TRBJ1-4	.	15	CASSNREGAGEKLFF
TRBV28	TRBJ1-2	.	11	CASSYRDGYTF
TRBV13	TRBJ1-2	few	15	CASSRTGQGRYGYTF
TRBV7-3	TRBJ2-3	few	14	CASSLIANTDTQYF
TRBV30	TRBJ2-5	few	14	CAWSVVRGGGTQYF
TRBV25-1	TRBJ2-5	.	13	CASSEHETATQYF
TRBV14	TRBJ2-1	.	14	CASSQVGSYNEQFF
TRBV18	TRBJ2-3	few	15	CASSPRTVSTDTQYF
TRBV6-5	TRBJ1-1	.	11	CASSYSAQTFF